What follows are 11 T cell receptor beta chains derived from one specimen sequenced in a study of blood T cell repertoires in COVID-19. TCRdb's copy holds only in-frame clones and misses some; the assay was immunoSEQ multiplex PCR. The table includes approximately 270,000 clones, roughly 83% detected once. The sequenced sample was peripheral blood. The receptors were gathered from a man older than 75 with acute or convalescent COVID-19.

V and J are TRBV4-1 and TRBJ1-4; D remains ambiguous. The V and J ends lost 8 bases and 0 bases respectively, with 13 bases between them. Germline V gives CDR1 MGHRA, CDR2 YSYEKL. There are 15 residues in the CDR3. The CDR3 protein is CASLPSQSTNEKLFF. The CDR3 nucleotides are TGCGCCAGCTTGCCGTCGCAGTCAACTAATGAAAAACTGTTTTTT.

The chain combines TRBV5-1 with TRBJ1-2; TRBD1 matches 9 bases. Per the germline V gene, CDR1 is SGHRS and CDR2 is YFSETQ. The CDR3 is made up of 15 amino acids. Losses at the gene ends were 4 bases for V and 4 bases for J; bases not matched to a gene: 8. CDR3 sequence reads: CASSQRQGVGYGYTF. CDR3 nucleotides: TGCGCCAGCAGCCAACGACAGGGGGTCGGCTATGGCTACACCTTC.

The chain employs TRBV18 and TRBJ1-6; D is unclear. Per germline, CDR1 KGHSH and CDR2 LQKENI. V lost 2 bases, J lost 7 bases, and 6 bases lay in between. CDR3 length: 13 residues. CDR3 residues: CASSPYLNSPLHF. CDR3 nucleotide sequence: TGTGCCAGCTCACCATACCTAAATTCACCCCTCCACTTT.

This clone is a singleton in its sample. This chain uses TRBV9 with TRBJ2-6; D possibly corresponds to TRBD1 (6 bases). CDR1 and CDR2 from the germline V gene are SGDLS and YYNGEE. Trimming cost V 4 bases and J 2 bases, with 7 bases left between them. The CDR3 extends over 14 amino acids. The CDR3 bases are TGTGCCAGCAGCCGGGACACTGGGGCCAACGTCCTGACTTTC. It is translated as CASSRDTGANVLTF.

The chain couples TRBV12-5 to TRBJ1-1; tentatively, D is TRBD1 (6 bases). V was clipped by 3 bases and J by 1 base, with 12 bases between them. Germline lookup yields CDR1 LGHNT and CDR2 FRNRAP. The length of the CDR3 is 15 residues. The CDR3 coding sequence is TGTGCTAGTGGTTTTGGGGACATTTCGAACACTGAAGCTTTCTTT. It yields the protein CASGFGDISNTEAFF.

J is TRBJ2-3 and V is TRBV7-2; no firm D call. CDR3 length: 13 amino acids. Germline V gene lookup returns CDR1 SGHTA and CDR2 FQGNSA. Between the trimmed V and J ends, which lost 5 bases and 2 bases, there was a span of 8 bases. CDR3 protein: CASSPSITDTQYF. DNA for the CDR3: TGTGCCAGCAGCCCCTCTATCACAGATACGCAGTATTTT.

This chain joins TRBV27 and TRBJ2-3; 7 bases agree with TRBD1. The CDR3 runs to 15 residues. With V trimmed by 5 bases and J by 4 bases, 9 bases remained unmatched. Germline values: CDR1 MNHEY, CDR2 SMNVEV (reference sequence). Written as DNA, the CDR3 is TGTGCCAGCAGTAACCTTCGGGACAGACCAGATACGCAGTATTTT. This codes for CASSNLRDRPDTQYF.

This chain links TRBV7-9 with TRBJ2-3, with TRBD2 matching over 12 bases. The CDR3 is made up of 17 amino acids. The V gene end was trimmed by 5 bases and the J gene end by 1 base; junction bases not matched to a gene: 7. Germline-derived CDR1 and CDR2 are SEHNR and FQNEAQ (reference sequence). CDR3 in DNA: TGTGCCAGCAGCCAAAGGACTAGCGGGGTACGCACAGATACGCAGTATTTT. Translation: CASSQRTSGVRTDTQYF.

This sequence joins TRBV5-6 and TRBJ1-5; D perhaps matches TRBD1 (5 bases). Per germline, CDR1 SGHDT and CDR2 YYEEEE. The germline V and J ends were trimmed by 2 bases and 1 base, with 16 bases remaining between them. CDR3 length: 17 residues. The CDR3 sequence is CASSFAGGGLSNQPQHF. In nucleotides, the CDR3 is TGTGCCAGCAGCTTTGCGGGGGGTGGATTAAGCAATCAGCCCCAGCATTTT.

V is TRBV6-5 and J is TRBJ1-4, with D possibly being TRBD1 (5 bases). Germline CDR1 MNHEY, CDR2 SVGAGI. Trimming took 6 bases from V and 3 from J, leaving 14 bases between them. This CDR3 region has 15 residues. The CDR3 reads CASRARQSSNEKLFF. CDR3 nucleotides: TGTGCCAGCAGGGCACGACAGTCCTCTAATGAAAAACTGTTTTTT.

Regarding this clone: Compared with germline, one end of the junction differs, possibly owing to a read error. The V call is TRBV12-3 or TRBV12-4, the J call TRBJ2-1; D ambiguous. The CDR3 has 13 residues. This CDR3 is CASSLNSYSEQFF. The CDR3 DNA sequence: TGTGCCAGCAGTTTAAACTCGTACAGTGAGCAGTTCTTC.